The sequence of this T cell receptor beta chain was determined in a study of T cell responses to AZD1222 COVID-19 vaccine. As regards this clone: What it recognizes is unknown.

Study results and caveats: A mostly white British donor set with more females was recruited, and clonal diversity was possibly underestimated. Unmutated variant regions are reportedly targeted by nearly half of spike-specific TCRs.

V was trimmed by 2 bases and J by 3 bases, leaving 13 bases between them. CDR1 is MNHEY and CDR2 is SVGAGI in the germline V gene. This CDR3 contains 15 residues. Generated by immunoSEQ multiplex PCR, the TCRdb table keeps only in-frame clones and is missing some. The profile shows 150,000 to 200,000 clones, about 92% of them singletons. This chain uses TRBV6-5 with TRBJ1-2; D is possibly TRBD1 (5 bases). Source: peripheral blood, taken on day 0 of MenACWY control vaccination. The sequence was obtained from an adult in good health. CDR3 DNA: TGTGCCAGCAGTTACGACAGAGTTAGGGACTATGGCTACACCTTC. It codes for CASSYDRVRDYGYTF.